This T cell receptor (beta chain) was retrieved from a study of T-cell memory formation after mild COVID-19 (dated by TCRdb to the early 2020s). Regarding the study in general: TCR sequence clusters from the two donors were found to be largely donor specific. Longitudinal TCRalpha and TCRbeta repertoire sequencing tracked T-cell clones expanding and contracting after mild COVID-19 in a couple of donors. The cohort comprised two young, previously healthy adult volunteers, one female and one male.

Ficoll-Paque density gradient centrifugation was used to isolate PBMCs. The instrument given in TCRdb is Illumina NovaSeq 6000. Using 5'RACE with constant-segment primers, TCRalpha and TCRbeta cDNA libraries were constructed, with sample barcodes and unique molecular identifiers added in the process. Trizol reagent was used to extract RNA from every sample. Library amplification was performed in two PCR steps, and a second sample barcode and Illumina TruSeq adapters were introduced in the second step. Sequencing of the libraries was done on an Illumina NovaSeq, producing 2 x 150 bp paired-end reads. The study's processing was this. Demultiplexing of reads and collapsing into UMI-guided consensus sequences were performed with migec v1.2.7. Using mixcr v2.1.11, UMI consensuses were aligned to TRA and TRB V and J templates and then assembled into clonotypes. Clonotypes were classified as expanded or contracted when called significant by both edgeR and NoisET, with noise models trained on biological replicates. For edgeR calls, a false discovery rate-adjusted p below 0.01 and a log2 fold-change threshold of 1 were applied. As an exploratory analysis of dynamics, max-normalized trajectories of the 1000 most abundant clonotypes were examined with PCA combined with hierarchical clustering. Separately sequenced CD4+ and CD8+ repertoires were used to assign the CD4 or CD8 phenotype of responding clones. TCRdb applied fastp at Q25 and MiXCR to the public reads, then kept only in-frame beta chains. Identical CDR3 protein sequences are pooled into one entry, listed with their most common genes and DNA. The authors' filters were not applied to this entry. The sample records fewer than 650,000 distinct CDR3 sequences, less than 25% of which are singletons. Of the sample, about 8.7% falls within the top ten clones.

Summary of the overall study and its limitations: SARS-CoV-2 specificity of the second-wave clones peaking on day 37 was not confirmed. Balanced CD4/CD8 phenotypes were observed for clones contracting from day 15 to 85, whereas a bias towards CD4+ was observed for a second wave of clones expanding from day 15 to 37. The study included only a couple of mild cases, and larger cohorts that include severe cases with pre-infection samples were judged to be necessary. Contracting CD4+ clones turned up mainly in the CM and EM memory subsets, whereas EMRA was where CD8+ clones were enriched. Some responding clones were detected in pre-infection memory, suggesting pre-existing cross-reactive memory T cells joined the SARS-CoV-2 response.

This clonotype was seen ten or more times. This receptor's antigen is unknown. Base qualities are missing; no much larger clone stands one base away. Measured from the cysteine to the phenylalanine, the CDR3 is 15 residues long. The retained sequence is limited to the CDR3, 45 bases, with the frame set at the first base. CDR1 and CDR2 (SGHNT, YENEEA) derive from the germline V gene. The germline V end is reduced by 5 bases and the J end by 7 bases; junction bases left unmatched: 14. Material: PBMCs or a T cell subset sorted from them (not recorded which). The sequence is built from TRBV11-3 and TRBJ2-7, and TRBD2 matches 7 of the central bases. The sequence was collected from an adult woman who had mild COVID-19 (a few samples of this study predate the infection). The sample titles of this study are shuffled in the database, so cell type and time point are left out; the donor was told from shared clones. The sequenced DNA is TGTGCCAGCAGCCGGAGCCGGGACTACGTAGGGGAGCAGTACTTC. Translated, it gives CASSRSRDYVGEQYF.